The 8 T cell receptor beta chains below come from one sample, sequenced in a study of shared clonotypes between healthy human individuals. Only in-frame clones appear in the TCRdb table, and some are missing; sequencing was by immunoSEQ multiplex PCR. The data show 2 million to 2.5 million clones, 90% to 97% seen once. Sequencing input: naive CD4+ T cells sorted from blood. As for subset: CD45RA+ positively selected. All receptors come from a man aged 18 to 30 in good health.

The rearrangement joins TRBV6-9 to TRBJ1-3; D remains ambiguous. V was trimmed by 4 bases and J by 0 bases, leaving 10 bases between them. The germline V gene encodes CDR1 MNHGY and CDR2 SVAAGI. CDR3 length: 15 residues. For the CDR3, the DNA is TGTGCCAGCAGTTTAGGCAGGCACTCTGGAAACACCATATATTTT. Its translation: CASSLGRHSGNTIYF.

CDR3 sequence reads: CAWSKLAGAQETQYF. CDR3 nucleotides: TGTGCCTGGAGTAAGCTAGCGGGGGCCCAAGAGACCCAGTACTTC. The rearrangement links TRBV30 to TRBJ2-5; 10 bases fit TRBD2. J was trimmed by 1 base and V by 2 bases; bases with no gene match: 4. The CDR3 loop spans 15 amino acids. Germline CDR1 reads GTSNPN; CDR2 reads SVGIG (reference sequence).

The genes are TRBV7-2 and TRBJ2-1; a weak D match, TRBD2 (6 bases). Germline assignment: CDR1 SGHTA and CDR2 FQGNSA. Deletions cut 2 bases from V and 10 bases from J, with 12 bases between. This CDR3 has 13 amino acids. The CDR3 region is CASSLPGVGEQFF. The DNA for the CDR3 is TGTGCCAGCAGCTTACCGGGAGTAGGGGAGCAGTTCTTC.

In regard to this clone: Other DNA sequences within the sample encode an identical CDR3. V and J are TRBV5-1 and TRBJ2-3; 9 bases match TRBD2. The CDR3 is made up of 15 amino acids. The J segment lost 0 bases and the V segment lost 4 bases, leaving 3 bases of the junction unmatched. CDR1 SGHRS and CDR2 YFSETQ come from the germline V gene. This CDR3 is CASSRTSGSTDTQYF. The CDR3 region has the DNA TGCGCCAGCAGCCGCACTAGCGGGAGCACAGATACGCAGTATTTT. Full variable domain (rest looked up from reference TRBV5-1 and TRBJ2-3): KAGVTQTPRYLIKTRGQQVTLSCSPISGHRSVSWYQQTPGQGLQFLFEYFSETQRNKGNFPGRFSGRQFSNSRSEMNVSTLELGDSALYLCASSRTSGSTDTQYFGPGTRLTVL.

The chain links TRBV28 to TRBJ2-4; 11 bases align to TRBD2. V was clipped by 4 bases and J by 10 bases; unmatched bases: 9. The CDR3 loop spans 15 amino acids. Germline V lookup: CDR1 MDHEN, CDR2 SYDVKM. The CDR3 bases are TGTGCCAGCAGTTATAGCGGGGGGGCTGCAAAAATTCAGTACTTC. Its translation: CASSYSGGAAKIQYF.

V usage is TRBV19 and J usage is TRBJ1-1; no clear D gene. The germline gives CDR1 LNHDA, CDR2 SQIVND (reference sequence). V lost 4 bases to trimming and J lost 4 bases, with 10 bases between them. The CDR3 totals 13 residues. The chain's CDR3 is CASSKAPGTEAFF. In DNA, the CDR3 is TGTGCCAGTAGTAAGGCCCCGGGCACTGAAGCTTTCTTT.

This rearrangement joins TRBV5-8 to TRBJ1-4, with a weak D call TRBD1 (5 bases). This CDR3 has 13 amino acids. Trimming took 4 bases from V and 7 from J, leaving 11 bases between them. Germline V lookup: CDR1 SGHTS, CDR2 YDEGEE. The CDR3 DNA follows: TGTGCCAGCAGCCTCGGGACCCGTGAAAAACTGTTTTTT. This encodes CASSLGTREKLFF.

The CDR3 loop is CASSEMGTSSLNEQFF. The CDR3 DNA sequence: TGTGCCAGCAGTGAAATGGGGACTAGTTCCCTCAATGAGCAGTTCTTC. This rearrangement joins TRBV6-1 to TRBJ2-1; 8 nucleotides align to TRBD2. Germline CDR1 and CDR2: MNHNS and SASEGT. The CDR3 contains 16 residues. After removal of 2 bases from V and 6 bases from J, the junction contained 9 bases not matched to a gene.